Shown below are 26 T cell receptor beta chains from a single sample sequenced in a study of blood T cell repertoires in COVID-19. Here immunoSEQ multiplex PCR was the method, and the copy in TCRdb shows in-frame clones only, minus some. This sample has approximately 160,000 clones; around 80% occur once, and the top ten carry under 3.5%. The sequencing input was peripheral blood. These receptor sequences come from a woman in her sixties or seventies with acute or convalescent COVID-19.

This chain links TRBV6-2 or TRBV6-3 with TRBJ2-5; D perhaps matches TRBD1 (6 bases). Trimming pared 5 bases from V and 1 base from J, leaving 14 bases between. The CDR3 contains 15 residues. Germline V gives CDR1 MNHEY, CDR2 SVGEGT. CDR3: CASSLPGTPQETQYF. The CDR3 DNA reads TGTGCCAGCAGTCTCCCCGGGACACCCCAAGAGACCCAGTACTTC.

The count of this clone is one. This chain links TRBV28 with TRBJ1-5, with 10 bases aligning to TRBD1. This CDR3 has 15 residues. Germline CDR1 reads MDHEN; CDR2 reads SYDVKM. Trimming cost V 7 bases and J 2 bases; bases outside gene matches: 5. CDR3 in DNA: TGTGCCAGCATAAGGGACAGGGGAGGCAATCAGCCCCAGCATTTT. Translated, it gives CASIRDRGGNQPQHF.

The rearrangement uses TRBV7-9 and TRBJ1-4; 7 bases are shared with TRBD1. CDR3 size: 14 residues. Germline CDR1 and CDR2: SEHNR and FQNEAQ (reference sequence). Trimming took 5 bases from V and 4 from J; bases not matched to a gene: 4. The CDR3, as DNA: TGTGCCAGCAGCCGAGGGACAGATAATGAAAAACTGTTTTTT. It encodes CASSRGTDNEKLFF.

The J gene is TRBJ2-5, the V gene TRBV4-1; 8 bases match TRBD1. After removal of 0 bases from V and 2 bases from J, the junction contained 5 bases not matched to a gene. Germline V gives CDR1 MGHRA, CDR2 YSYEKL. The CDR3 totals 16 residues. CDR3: CASSQDRTGPQETQYF. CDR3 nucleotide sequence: TGCGCCAGCAGCCAAGATCGGACAGGGCCTCAAGAGACCCAGTACTTC.

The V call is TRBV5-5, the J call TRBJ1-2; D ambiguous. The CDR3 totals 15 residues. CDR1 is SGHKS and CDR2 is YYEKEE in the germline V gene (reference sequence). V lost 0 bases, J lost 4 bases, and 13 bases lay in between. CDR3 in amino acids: CASSLASSSAYGYTF. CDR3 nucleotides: TGTGCCAGCAGCTTGGCGTCGTCGAGTGCCTATGGCTACACCTTC.

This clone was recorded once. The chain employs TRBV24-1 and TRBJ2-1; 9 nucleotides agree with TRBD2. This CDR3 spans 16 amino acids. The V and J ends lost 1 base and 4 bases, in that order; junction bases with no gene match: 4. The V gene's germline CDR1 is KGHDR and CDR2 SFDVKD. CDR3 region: CATSDFIAGAYNEQFF. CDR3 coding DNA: TGTGCCACCAGTGATTTCATAGCGGGGGCGTACAATGAGCAGTTCTTC.

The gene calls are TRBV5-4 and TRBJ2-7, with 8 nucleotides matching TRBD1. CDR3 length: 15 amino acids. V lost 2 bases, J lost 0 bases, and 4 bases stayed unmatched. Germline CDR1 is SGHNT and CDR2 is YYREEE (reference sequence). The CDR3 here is CASSLTGTGSYEQYF. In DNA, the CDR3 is TGTGCCAGCAGCTTAACCGGGACAGGCTCCTACGAGCAGTACTTC.

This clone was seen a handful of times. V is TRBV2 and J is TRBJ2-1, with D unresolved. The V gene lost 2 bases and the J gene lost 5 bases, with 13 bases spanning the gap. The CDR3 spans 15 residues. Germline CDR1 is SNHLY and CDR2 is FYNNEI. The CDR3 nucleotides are TGTGCCAGCAGTGAATCATCTACTGCCCACAATGAGCAGTTCTTC. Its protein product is CASSESSTAHNEQFF.

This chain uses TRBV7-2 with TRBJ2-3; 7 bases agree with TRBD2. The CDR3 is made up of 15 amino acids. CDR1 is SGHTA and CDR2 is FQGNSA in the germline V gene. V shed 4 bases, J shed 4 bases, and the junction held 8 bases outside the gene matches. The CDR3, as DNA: TGTGCCAGCAGCTCGACCGGGACTACCGCAGATACGCAGTATTTT. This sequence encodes CASSSTGTTADTQYF.

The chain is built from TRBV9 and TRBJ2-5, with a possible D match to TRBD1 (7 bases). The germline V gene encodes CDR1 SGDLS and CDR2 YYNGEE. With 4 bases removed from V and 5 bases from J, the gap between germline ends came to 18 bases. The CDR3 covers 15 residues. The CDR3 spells CASSPAGGRMETQYF. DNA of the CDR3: TGTGCCAGCAGCCCGGCAGGGGGGAGAATGGAGACCCAGTACTTC. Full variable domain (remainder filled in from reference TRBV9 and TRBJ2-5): DSGVTQTPKHLITATGQRVTLRCSPRSGDLSVYWYQQSLDQGLQFLIQYYNGEERAKGNILERFSAQQFPDLHSELNLSSLELGDSALYFCASSPAGGRMETQYFGPGTRLLVL.

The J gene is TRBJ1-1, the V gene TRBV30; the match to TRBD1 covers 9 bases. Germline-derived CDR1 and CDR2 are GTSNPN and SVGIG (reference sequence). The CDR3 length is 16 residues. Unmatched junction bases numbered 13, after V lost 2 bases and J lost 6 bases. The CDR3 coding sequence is TGTGCCTGGAGTTGGGGGGGGACAGGGAGACTCGCTGAAGCTTTCTTT. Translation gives CAWSWGGTGRLAEAFF.

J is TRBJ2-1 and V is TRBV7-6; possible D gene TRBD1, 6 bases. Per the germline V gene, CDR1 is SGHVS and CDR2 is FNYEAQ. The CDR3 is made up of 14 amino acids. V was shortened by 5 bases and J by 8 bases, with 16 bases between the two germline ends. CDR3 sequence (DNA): TGTGCCAGCAGCCTGGACAGCTCTGGCCATGAGCAGTTCTTC. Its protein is CASSLDSSGHEQFF.

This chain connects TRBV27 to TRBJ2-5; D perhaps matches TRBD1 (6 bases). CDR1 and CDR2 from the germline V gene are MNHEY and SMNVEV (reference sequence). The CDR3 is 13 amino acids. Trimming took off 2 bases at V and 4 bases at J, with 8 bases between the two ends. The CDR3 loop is CASSLTGPETQYF. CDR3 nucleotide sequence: TGTGCCAGCAGTTTAACAGGGCCAGAGACCCAGTACTTC.

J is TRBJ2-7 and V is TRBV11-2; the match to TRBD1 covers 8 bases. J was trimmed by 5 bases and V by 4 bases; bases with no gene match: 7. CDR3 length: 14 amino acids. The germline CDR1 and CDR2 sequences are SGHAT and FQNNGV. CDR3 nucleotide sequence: TGTGCCAGCAGCTCGGACAGGGTAGGTCACGAGCAGTACTTC. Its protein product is CASSSDRVGHEQYF.

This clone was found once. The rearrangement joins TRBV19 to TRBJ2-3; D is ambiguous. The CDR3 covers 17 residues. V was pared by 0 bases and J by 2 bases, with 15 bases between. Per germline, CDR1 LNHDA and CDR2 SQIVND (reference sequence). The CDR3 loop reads CASSIDIRVRYTDTQYF. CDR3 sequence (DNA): TGTGCCAGTAGTATAGATATCCGTGTGAGATACACAGATACGCAGTATTTT.

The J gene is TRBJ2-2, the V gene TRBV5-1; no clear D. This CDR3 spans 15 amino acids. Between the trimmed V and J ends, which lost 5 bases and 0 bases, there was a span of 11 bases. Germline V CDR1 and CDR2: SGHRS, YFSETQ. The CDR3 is CASRRLTANTGELFF. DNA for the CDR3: TGCGCCAGCAGGCGTCTAACCGCGAACACCGGGGAGCTGTTTTTT.

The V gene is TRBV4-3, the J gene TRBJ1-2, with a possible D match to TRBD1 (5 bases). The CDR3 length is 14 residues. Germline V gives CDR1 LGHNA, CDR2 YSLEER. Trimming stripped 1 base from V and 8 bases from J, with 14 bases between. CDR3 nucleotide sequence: TGCGCCAGCAGCCAAGGGACACCCAGTAGGGGCTACACCTTC. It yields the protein CASSQGTPSRGYTF.

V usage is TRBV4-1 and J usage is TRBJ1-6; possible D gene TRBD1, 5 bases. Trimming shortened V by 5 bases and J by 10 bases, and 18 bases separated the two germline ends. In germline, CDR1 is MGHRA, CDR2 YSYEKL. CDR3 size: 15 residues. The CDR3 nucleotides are TGCGCCAGCAGCAACATGGGACTCCGAGGGTCACCCCTCCACTTT. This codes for CASSNMGLRGSPLHF.

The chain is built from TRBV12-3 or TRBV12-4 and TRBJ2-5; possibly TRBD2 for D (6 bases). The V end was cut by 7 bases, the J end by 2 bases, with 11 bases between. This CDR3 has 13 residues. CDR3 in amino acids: CASKDSGQETQYF. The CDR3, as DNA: TGTGCCAGCAAAGACAGCGGGCAAGAGACCCAGTACTTC.

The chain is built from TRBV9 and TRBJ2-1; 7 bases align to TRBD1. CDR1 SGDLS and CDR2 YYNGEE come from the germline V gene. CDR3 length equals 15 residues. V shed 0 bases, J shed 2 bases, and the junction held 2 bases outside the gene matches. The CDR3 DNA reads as TGTGCCAGCAGCGTAGTCACAGGGGCCTACAATGAGCAGTTCTTC. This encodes CASSVVTGAYNEQFF.

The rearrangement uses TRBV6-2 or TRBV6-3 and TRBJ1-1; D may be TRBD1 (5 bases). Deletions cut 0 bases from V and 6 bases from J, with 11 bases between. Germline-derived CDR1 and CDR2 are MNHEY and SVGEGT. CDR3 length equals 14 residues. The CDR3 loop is CASSYSFRAPEAFF. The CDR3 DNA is TGTGCCAGCAGTTACTCTTTCAGGGCTCCTGAAGCTTTCTTT.

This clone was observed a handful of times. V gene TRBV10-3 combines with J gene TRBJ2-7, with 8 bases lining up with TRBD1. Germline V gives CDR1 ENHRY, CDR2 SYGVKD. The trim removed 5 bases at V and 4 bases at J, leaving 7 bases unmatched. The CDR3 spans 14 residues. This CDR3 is CAISIGRGQYEQYF. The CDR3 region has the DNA TGTGCCATCAGTATCGGCAGGGGGCAATACGAGCAGTACTTC.

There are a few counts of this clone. CDR3 sequence reads: CASSPAGNTGELFF. CDR3 bases: TGTGCCAGCAGCCCTGCAGGGAACACCGGGGAGCTGTTTTTT. The V and J genes are TRBV11-2 and TRBJ2-2; D ambiguous. V gave up 5 bases and J gave up 1 base, with 8 bases separating them. Germline loops: CDR1 SGHAT, CDR2 FQNNGV. CDR3 size: 14 residues.

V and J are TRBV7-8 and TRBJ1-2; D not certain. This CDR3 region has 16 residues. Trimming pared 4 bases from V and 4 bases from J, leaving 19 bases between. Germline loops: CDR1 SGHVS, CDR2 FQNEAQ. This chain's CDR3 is CASSSRFGSSLYGYTF. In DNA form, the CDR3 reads TGTGCCAGCAGCTCGAGGTTCGGCAGTTCGCTCTATGGCTACACCTTC.

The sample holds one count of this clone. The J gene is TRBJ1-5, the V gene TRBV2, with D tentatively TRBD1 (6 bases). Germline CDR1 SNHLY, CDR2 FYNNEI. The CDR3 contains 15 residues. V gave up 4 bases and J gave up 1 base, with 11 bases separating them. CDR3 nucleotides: TGTGCCAGCAGTGGGGGAGGGGGAAGCAATCAGCCCCAGCATTTT. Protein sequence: CASSGGGGSNQPQHF.

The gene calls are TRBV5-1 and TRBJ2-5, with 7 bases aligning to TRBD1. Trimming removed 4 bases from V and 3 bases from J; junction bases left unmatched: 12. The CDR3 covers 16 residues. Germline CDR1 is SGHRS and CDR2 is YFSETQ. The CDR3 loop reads CASSQRTGTAKETQYF. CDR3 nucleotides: TGCGCCAGCAGCCAAAGAACCGGGACAGCCAAAGAGACCCAGTACTTC.